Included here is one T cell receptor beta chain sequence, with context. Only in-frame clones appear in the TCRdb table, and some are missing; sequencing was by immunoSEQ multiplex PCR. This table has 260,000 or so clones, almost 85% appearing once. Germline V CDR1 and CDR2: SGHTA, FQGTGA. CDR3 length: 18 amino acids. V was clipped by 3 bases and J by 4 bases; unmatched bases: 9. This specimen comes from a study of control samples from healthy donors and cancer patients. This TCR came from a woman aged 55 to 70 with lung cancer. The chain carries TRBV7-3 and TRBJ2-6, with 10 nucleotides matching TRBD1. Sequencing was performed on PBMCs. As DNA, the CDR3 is TGTGCCAGCAGCTTCCGGGACAGGGGAAAATCAGGGGCCAACGTCCTGACTTTC. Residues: CASSFRDRGKSGANVLTF.